This TCR beta chain is drawn from a study of T-cell reconstitution after alpha-beta-depleted transplantation in children. Study-level results: Once a year had passed after transplant, T-cell counts and diversity came mostly from newly produced T cells. The study reportedly traced alpha-beta T cells about two months after transplant to several hundred expanded graft clones. Diversity of TCRbeta at day 60 was high in some patients, arising from surviving recipient T cells and thymic progenitors.

This clonotype was picked up a small number of times. What it recognizes is unknown. Preparing the TCRbeta library involved the use of unique molecular identifiers. TCRdb redid the calling of the PCR reads with MiXCR, one entry per CDR3 protein. The sample includes a few hundred thousand distinct CDR3 sequences, roughly 26% of them seen just once. The CDR3 length is 14 residues. Germline V gene sequence: CDR1 MNHEY, CDR2 SVGAGI. Trimming cost V 2 bases and J 1 base, with 8 bases left between them. The TCR comes from a girl under 10 years old with Fanconi anemia, due to receive a stem cell transplant. J is TRBJ2-5 and V is TRBV6-5; D remains unclear. The sample here was PBMCs, taken before TCRalphabeta/CD19-depleted stem cell transplant. The CDR3 nucleotides are TGTGCCAGCAGTTACCTCCCTTCCCAAGAGACCCAGTACTTC. This codes for CASSYLPSQETQYF.